Here is one TCR beta chain with its context. The protocol was immunoSEQ multiplex PCR, while the TCRdb copy is restricted to in-frame clones and leaves out a portion. This sample has about 260,000 clones, with around 87% found just once. CDR1 SGHRS and CDR2 YFSETQ come from the germline V gene. The CDR3 covers 11 residues. The V gene lost 4 bases and the J gene lost 11 bases, with 12 bases spanning the gap. The source of the sample is a study of blood T cell repertoires in COVID-19. Across under 25 US areas, participants ranged in age from 18 to 89 years. Participant-reported clinical history was the basis for cohort assignment.

Sequencing was carried out using PBMCs or T cells enriched from blood (not recorded which). The sequence derives from a woman younger than 30 who had recovered from COVID-19. The rearrangement links TRBV5-1 to TRBJ1-1, with a tentative D call TRBD1 (6 bases). CDR3 DNA: TGCGCCAGCAGCGGAACAGGGAAGGCTTTCTTT. As protein: CASSGTGKAFF.